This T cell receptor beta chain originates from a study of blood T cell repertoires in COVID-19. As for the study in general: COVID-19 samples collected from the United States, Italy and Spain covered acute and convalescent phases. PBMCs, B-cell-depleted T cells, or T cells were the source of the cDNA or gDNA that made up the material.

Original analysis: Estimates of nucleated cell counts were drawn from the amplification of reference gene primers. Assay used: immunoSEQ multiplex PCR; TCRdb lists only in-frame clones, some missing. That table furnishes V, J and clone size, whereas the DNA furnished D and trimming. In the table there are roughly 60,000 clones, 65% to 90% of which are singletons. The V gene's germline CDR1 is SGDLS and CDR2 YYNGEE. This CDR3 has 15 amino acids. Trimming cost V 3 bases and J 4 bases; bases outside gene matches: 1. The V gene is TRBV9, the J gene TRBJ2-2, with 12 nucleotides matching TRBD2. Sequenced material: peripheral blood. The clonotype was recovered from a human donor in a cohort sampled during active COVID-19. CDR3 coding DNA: TGTGCCAGCAGCGCACTAGCGGGGGGCACCGGGGAGCTGTTTTTT. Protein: CASSALAGGTGELFF.